One sample yielded the 20 T cell receptor beta chains listed below, sequenced in a study of T cells in Graves' hyperthyroidism and ophthalmopathy (dated by TCRdb to the late 2010s). Receptor amplification or capture employed multiplex PCR. The listed sequencing device is Illumina HiSeq 2000. The TCR beta CDR3 regions were amplified from the RNA transcripts. For the first round of RT-PCR on the TCR CDR3, the HTBI primer set was used together with the Qiagen OneStep RT-PCR kit. TCRdb itself trimmed the public reads at Q25 with fastp, ran MiXCR and retained productive beta chains. Rows with one shared CDR3 protein collapse into an entry with the most common genes and DNA. Within this sample are around 350,000 distinct CDR3 sequences, with approximately 13% of them counted one time only. The ten top clones hold 9.2% of the sample. Sequencing was done on a sample of blood. Every receptor here comes from a woman under 30 with Graves' hyperthyroidism.

This clonotype was counted at least ten times. V gene TRBV20-1 combines with J gene TRBJ2-3; TRBD1 matches at 8 bases. The germline V gene has CDR1 DFQATT and CDR2 SNEGSKA (reference sequence). J was trimmed by 5 bases and V by 1 base; bases with no gene match: 2. This CDR3 contains 13 residues. CDR3 sequence: CSARVTGGDTQYF. DNA of the CDR3: TGCAGTGCTAGAGTCACAGGGGGAGATACGCAGTATTTT.

This sequence joins TRBV10-3 and TRBJ2-1; 11 bases agree with TRBD2. Germline values: CDR1 ENHRY, CDR2 SYGVKD. The V gene end was trimmed by 11 bases and the J gene end by 4 bases; junction bases not matched to a gene: 10. The CDR3 totals 15 residues. In DNA, the CDR3 is TGTGCCTCGCAACTGACTAGCGGGGTTTACAATGAGCAGTTCTTC. Amino acid sequence: CASQLTSGVYNEQFF.

This clonotype was seen repeatedly, ten times or more. The V call is TRBV13, the J call TRBJ1-1; 9 bases are a match to TRBD1. The CDR3 spans 15 residues. J lost 5 bases, V lost 5 bases, and 9 bases had no gene match. Germline CDR1 reads PRHDT; CDR2 reads FYEKMQ (reference sequence). The CDR3 region is CASSHYRGRVTEAFF. The CDR3 DNA sequence: TGTGCCAGCAGCCACTACAGGGGGCGCGTAACTGAAGCTTTCTTT.

This clonotype was found many times. The V gene is TRBV2, the J gene TRBJ1-6, with TRBD1 matching 10 bases. Germline loops: CDR1 SNHLY, CDR2 FYNNEI. This CDR3 contains 16 residues. The trim removed 4 bases at V and 7 bases at J, leaving 7 bases unmatched. CDR3 coding DNA: TGTGCCAGCAGTGTCGAGGGACAGGGGAACAATTCACCCCTCCACTTT. Its protein is CASSVEGQGNNSPLHF.

There are many counts of this clonotype. The gene calls are TRBV11-3 and TRBJ2-3, with 14 bases fitting TRBD2. There are 19 residues in the CDR3. Losses at the gene ends were 4 bases for V and 2 bases for J; bases not matched to a gene: 11. Germline CDR1 is SGHNT and CDR2 is YENEEA. The CDR3: CASSSGTSGGSEPTDTQYF. The CDR3 DNA reads TGTGCCAGCAGCTCAGGGACTAGCGGGGGTTCCGAACCCACAGATACGCAGTATTTT.

This clonotype was counted only a few times. The chain combines TRBV10-3 with TRBJ1-1; TRBD1 is a possible D gene (5 bases). The CDR3 loop spans 14 amino acids. Germline values: CDR1 ENHRY, CDR2 SYGVKD. With 2 bases removed from V and 3 bases from J, the gap between germline ends came to 10 bases. The CDR3 loop reads CAISEHGGDTEAFF. The DNA of the CDR3 is TGTGCCATCAGTGAGCACGGGGGTGACACTGAAGCTTTCTTT.

Ten or more counts support this clonotype. The chain recombines TRBV7-9 with TRBJ2-7, with D perhaps being TRBD1 or TRBD2 (5 bases each). The CDR3 contains 14 residues. Deletions cut 4 bases from V and 3 bases from J, with 13 bases between. The germline V gene encodes CDR1 SEHNR and CDR2 FQNEAQ (reference sequence). CDR3 protein: CASSSGPYYYEQYF. CDR3 bases: TGTGCCAGCAGCTCGGGACCTTACTACTACGAGCAGTACTTC.

This clonotype was seen repeatedly, ten times or more. This chain joins TRBV20-1 and TRBJ2-1, with TRBD2 matching 11 bases. CDR1 and CDR2 from the germline V gene are DFQATT and SNEGSKA (reference sequence). The CDR3 runs 17 residues. The DNA for the CDR3 is TGCAGGGCCGCCCCGCTAGCGGGAGGTTCCTCCTACAATGAGCAGTTCTTC. Its translation: CRAAPLAGGSSYNEQFF.

V and J are TRBV5-1 and TRBJ2-7; D ambiguous. The length of the CDR3 is 11 residues. Trimming pared 4 bases from V and 5 bases from J, leaving 7 bases between. The germline V gene encodes CDR1 SGHRS and CDR2 YFSETQ. This chain's CDR3 is CASSATDEQYF. CDR3 nucleotides: TGCGCCAGCAGCGCGACCGACGAGCAGTACTTC.

CDR3 sequence: CASSSQEDEKLFF. For the CDR3, the DNA is TGTGCCAGCAGCTCCCAGGAGGATGAAAAACTGTTTTTT. The J gene is TRBJ1-4, the V gene TRBV3-1; D not resolved. The germline gives CDR1 LGHDT, CDR2 YNNKEL (reference sequence). V was pared by 5 bases and J by 6 bases, with 10 bases between. The CDR3 extends over 13 amino acids.

This clonotype has just a few counts. A clone one base away is much larger, so this may be a read error. This chain connects TRBV18 to TRBJ1-1; possible D gene TRBD1, 5 bases. Germline CDR1 KGHSH, CDR2 LQKENI. This CDR3 is 14 amino acids long. Here the CDR3 reads CASSPVRANTGAFF. CDR3 nucleotides: TGTGCCAGCTCACCCGTCAGGGCGAACACTGGAGCTTTCTTT.

In its sample, this clonotype was seen many times. This sequence may be a read error, since a much larger clone differs from it by one base. This sequence joins TRBV28 and TRBJ1-1; D is uncertain. The germline V gene encodes CDR1 MDHEN and CDR2 SYDVKM. The CDR3 has 15 amino acids. The germline V and J ends were trimmed by 5 bases and 7 bases, with 20 bases remaining between them. As DNA, the CDR3 is TGTGCCAGCAGTAGGTGGTGGGATGGATCAGGTGAAGCTTTCTTT. This gives the protein CASSRWWDGSGEAFF.

This clonotype was observed many times. The rearrangement uses TRBV6-2 or TRBV6-3 and TRBJ1-5; 8 bases line up with TRBD1. V lost 7 bases, J lost 3 bases, and 8 bases stayed unmatched. The CDR3 extends over 15 amino acids. Germline lookup yields CDR1 MNHEY and CDR2 SVGEGT. The CDR3 coding sequence is TGTGCCAGCAATATACAGGGGGGGTACAATCAGCCCCAGCATTTT. Encoded protein: CASNIQGGYNQPQHF.

There are many counts of this clonotype. This chain joins TRBV2 and TRBJ1-2; 7 positions agree with TRBD1. The V gene end was trimmed by 6 bases and the J gene end by 4 bases; junction bases not matched to a gene: 11. The CDR3 length is 15 residues. Germline CDR1 and CDR2: SNHLY and FYNNEI. The chain's CDR3 is CASSGDREAAYGYTF. The CDR3, as DNA: TGTGCCAGCAGCGGCGACAGGGAGGCGGCCTATGGCTACACCTTC.

This clonotype has a count of ten or more. The V gene is TRBV24-1, the J gene TRBJ2-1; 7 nucleotides agree with TRBD2. Germline lookup yields CDR1 KGHDR and CDR2 SFDVKD. The length of the CDR3 is 15 residues. The V segment lost 3 bases and the J segment 7 bases; nucleotides outside the gene matches: 8. The CDR3 sequence: CATSDQGAGENEQFF. The CDR3, as DNA: TGTGCCACCAGTGATCAAGGGGCGGGAGAGAATGAGCAGTTCTTC.

At least ten counts were recorded for this clonotype. The chain carries TRBV15 and TRBJ1-5, with TRBD1 identical over 8 bases. V shed 1 base, J shed 3 bases, and the junction held 2 bases outside the gene matches. This CDR3 contains 15 residues. Looked up from germline, CDR1 is LNHNV and CDR2 is YYDKDF (reference sequence). The CDR3 protein is CATSRAGGVNQPQHF. The CDR3 DNA sequence: TGTGCCACCAGCAGAGCAGGGGGCGTCAATCAGCCCCAGCATTTT.

There are many counts of this clonotype. The chain carries TRBV30 and TRBJ1-2; maybe TRBD1 (6 bases). Trimming left V 5 bases short and J 2 bases short, with 12 bases between. Looked up from germline, CDR1 is GTSNPN and CDR2 is SVGIG (reference sequence). The CDR3 has 13 residues. DNA for the CDR3: TGTGCCTGGTGCCTGGGGACAAACTATGGCTACACCTTC. Translated, it gives CAWCLGTNYGYTF.

This clonotype was counted ten times or more. J is TRBJ2-1 and V is TRBV3-1, with a possible D match to TRBD1 (6 bases). V lost 0 bases and J 4 bases, leaving 10 bases between the germline ends. The length of the CDR3 is 15 residues. From germline, CDR1 is LGHDT and CDR2 YNNKEL (reference sequence). Here the CDR3 reads CASSQDTGTYNEQFF. As DNA, the CDR3 is TGTGCCAGCAGCCAAGACACGGGGACATACAATGAGCAGTTCTTC.

V and J are TRBV12-3 or TRBV12-4 and TRBJ2-7; D not certain. This CDR3 spans 13 amino acids. Deletions cut 6 bases from V and 4 bases from J, with 13 bases between. The CDR3 region has the DNA TGTGCCAGCAGGGCATTCTTAGGGTACGAGCAGTACTTC. Encoded protein: CASRAFLGYEQYF.

This clonotype has a handful of counts. The chain has TRBV4-1 and TRBJ1-3; 8 bases match TRBD1. Looked up from germline, CDR1 is MGHRA and CDR2 is YSYEKL. The CDR3 spans 15 residues. V lost 5 bases to trimming and J lost 6 bases; unmatched junction nucleotides: 9. The CDR3, as DNA: TGCGCCAGCAGCGCAGGACAGGGTTGGCAAAACACCATATATTTT. This encodes CASSAGQGWQNTIYF.